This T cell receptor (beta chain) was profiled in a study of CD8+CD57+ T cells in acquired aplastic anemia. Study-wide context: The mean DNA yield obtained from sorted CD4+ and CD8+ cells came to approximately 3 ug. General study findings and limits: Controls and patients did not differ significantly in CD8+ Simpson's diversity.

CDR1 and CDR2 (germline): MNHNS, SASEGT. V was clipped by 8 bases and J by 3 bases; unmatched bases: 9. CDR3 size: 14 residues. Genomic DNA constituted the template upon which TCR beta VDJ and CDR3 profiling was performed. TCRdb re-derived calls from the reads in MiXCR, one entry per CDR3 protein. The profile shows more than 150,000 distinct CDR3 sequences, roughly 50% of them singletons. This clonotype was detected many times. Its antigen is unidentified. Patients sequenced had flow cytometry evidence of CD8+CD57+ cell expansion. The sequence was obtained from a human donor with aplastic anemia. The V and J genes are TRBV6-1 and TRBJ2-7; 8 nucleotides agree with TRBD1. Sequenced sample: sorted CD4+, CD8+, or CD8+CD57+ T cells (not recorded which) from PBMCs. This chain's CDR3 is CASHRDRSRYEQYF. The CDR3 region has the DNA TGTGCCAGCCACCGGGACAGGAGCCGCTACGAGCAGTACTTC.